The rows below give T cell receptor beta chains drawn from one sample of a study of shared clonotypes between healthy human individuals. Assay used: immunoSEQ multiplex PCR; TCRdb lists only in-frame clones, some missing. The repertoire consists of roughly 2.1 million clones, with about 93% occurring once and the leading ten covering more than 1.5%. The sequencing input was naive CD8+ T cells from PBMCs. These receptors all stem from a man aged 18 to 29 in good health. Some clones in this sample may be carry-over from other donors' samples. CDR3s include the opening cysteine and the closing phenylalanine or tryptophan. D genes are given only for firm matches. The listing skips clone size in some rows; elsewhere it reads once, few, many or a size class.

v_gene	j_gene	abundance	d_gene	len	CDR3nt	CDR3aa
TRBV6-1	TRBJ2-1	.	TRBD2	18	TGTGCCAGCAGTGAAGGGGAACAACTAGCGGACTCCTACAATGAGCAGTTCTTC	CASSEGEQLADSYNEQFF
TRBV4-2	TRBJ1-1	.	TRBD1	16	TGTGCCAGCAGCCACGTTCGCAGGGACAGGGACACTGAAGCTTTCTTT	CASSHVRRDRDTEAFF
TRBV23-1	TRBJ2-7	.	TRBD1	15	TGCGCCAGCAGTCACCGACAGGGGACCACCTACGAGCAGTACTTC	CASSHRQGTTYEQYF
TRBV7-9	TRBJ2-7	.	TRBD2	15	TGTGCCAGCAGCTCCCGTACGGGAGGGCTCCACGAGCAGTACTTC	CASSSRTGGLHEQYF
TRBV7-9	TRBJ2-3	.	TRBD2	17	TGTGCCAGCAGCTTAGTACGTGGGAGGGCGTTGTACGATACGCAGTATTTT	CASSLVRGRALYDTQYF
TRBV5-6	TRBJ2-3	.	TRBD2	16	TGTGCCAGCAGACTAAGCGGGAGGGCCCTAACAGATACGCAGTATTTT	CASRLSGRALTDTQYF
TRBV7-9	TRBJ2-7	.	TRBD2	13	TGTGCCAGCAGCTCGATTGGGGGGGACGAGCAGTACTTC	CASSSIGGDEQYF
TRBV2	TRBJ2-1	.	.	17	TGTGCCAGCAGTGAAAGGTCTATGAGCAGCTCCTACAATGAGCAGTTCTTC	CASSERSMSSSYNEQFF
TRBV27	TRBJ2-7	.	TRBD2	15	TGTGCCAGCAGTTTAGGGGCGGGAGTCGGCCACGAGCAGTACTTC	CASSLGAGVGHEQYF
TRBV27	TRBJ1-5	once	.	16	TGTGCCAGCAGTTCACAGGGAGCGTATAGCAATCAGCCCCAGCATTTT	CASSSQGAYSNQPQHF
TRBV4-1	TRBJ2-2	.	.	16	TGCGCCAGCAGCCACGAATTCCGGACGGCCACCGGGGAGCTGTTTTTT	CASSHEFRTATGELFF
TRBV5-6	TRBJ2-7	.	TRBD2	18	TGTGCCAGCAGCTTGGCCGCAGCGGGAGGCTTCAAAGTCTACGAGCAGTACTTC	CASSLAAAGGFKVYEQYF
TRBV6-6	TRBJ2-7	once	.	11	TGTGCCAGCAGTTACTCGAGAGAGCAGTACTTC	CASSYSREQYF
TRBV19	TRBJ1-1	.	.	17	TGTGCCAGCAAGGACAGCCCCAACTTCCGAACGATGGCTGAAGCTTTCTTT	CASKDSPNFRTMAEAFF
TRBV5-1	TRBJ2-2	.	.	13	TGCGCCAGCAGCCTCAGGGGGGCCGGGGAGCTGTTTTTT	CASSLRGAGELFF
TRBV7-8	TRBJ2-3	.	.	14	TGTGCCAGCAGCCCCCTGTCAGAGTGGGATACGCAGTATTTT	CASSPLSEWDTQYF
TRBV15	TRBJ1-6	.	.	13	TGTGCCACCAGTCAGGACAGTATTTCACCCCTCCACTTT	CATSQDSISPLHF
TRBV4-1	TRBJ2-3	.	TRBD2	17	TGCGCCAGCAGCCCTCCTAGCGGGCTAGCGGGAACAGATACGCAGTATTTT	CASSPPSGLAGTDTQYF
TRBV28	TRBJ1-5	.	.	14	TGTGCCAGCAGTTTGGACAGCCCAAATCAGCCCCAGCATTTT	CASSLDSPNQPQHF
TRBV7-3	TRBJ2-3	.	TRBD2	17	TGTGCCAGCAGCGAGCTTACGCGACTAGCGGATACAGATACGCAGTATTTT	CASSELTRLADTDTQYF
TRBV11-2	TRBJ1-1	.	.	14	TGTGCCAGCGGCCCGGGGGGGGAGAACACTGAAGCTTTCTTT	CASGPGGENTEAFF
TRBV2	TRBJ1-4	.	.	11	TGTGCCAGCTTGAAGTCGGGAAAACTGTTTTTT	CASLKSGKLFF
TRBV5-6	TRBJ2-7	.	.	12	TGTGCCAGCAGCTACCAAGGGTACGAGCAGTACTTC	CASSYQGYEQYF
TRBV29-1	TRBJ2-7	.	.	13	TGCAGCGTTGAAGTAGGAAACTCCTACGAGCAGTACTTC	CSVEVGNSYEQYF
TRBV7-8	TRBJ2-7	.	.	14	TGTGCCAGCAGCCTCATGCTAACCACCTACGAGCAGTACTTC	CASSLMLTTYEQYF
TRBV15	TRBJ2-6	.	.	16	TGTGCCACCAGCAGCAACGTGCCACCTGGGGCCAACGTCCTGACTTTC	CATSSNVPPGANVLTF
TRBV2	TRBJ2-7	.	.	12	TGTGCCAGCAGGCCAGGGAGGATCGAGCAGTACTTC	CASRPGRIEQYF
TRBV27	TRBJ2-1	.	TRBD2	14	TGTGCCAGCAGTCCGGGACTAGCGGGTAATGAGCAGTTCTTC	CASSPGLAGNEQFF
TRBV28	TRBJ2-7	.	.	14	TGTGCCAGCAGTCCCCGGATGCTAAGTTACGAGCAGTACTTC	CASSPRMLSYEQYF
TRBV27	TRBJ2-1	.	TRBD1	16	TGTGCCAGCAGTTCGAAGGGGGCCAGCTCCTACAATGAGCAGTTCTTC	CASSSKGASSYNEQFF
TRBV27	TRBJ1-5	few	.	13	TGTGCCAGCAGTGAACATAGCAATCAGCCCCAGCATTTT	CASSEHSNQPQHF
TRBV5-1	TRBJ2-5	.	TRBD2	14	TGCGCCAGCAGCCCGAGCGGGAGGAGGGAGACCCAGTACTTC	CASSPSGRRETQYF
TRBV19	TRBJ2-2	.	TRBD2	15	TGTGCCAGTATCCGGACTAGCGGGAGAGGCGGGGAGCTGTTTTTT	CASIRTSGRGGELFF
TRBV20-1	TRBJ2-7	once	.	11	TGCAGTGCTAGAGATCTTTTCGAGCAGTACTTC	CSARDLFEQYF
TRBV27	TRBJ1-1	.	.	16	TGTGCCAGCAGTCCCCACCCCGCGGGAGAGGACACTGAAGCTTTCTTT	CASSPHPAGEDTEAFF
TRBV6-5	TRBJ2-7	.	.	13	TGTGCCAGCAGTTCCGGACATGACTACGAGCAGTACTTC	CASSSGHDYEQYF
TRBV27	TRBJ2-1	.	.	15	TGTGCCAGCAGGTGGACGGCGAATAACTACAATGAGCAGTTCTTC	CASRWTANNYNEQFF
TRBV19	TRBJ1-2	.	.	13	TGTGCCAGTAGGGGAGACAGGTACTATGGCTACACCTTC	CASRGDRYYGYTF
TRBV29-1	TRBJ2-1	.	.	12	TGCAGCGTATACGGGAGCGTTGGTGAGCAGTTCTTC	CSVYGSVGEQFF
TRBV5-5	TRBJ2-7	.	.	12	TGTGCCAGCAGCTTGCTTGCCTACGAGCAGTACTTC	CASSLLAYEQYF
TRBV19	TRBJ1-5	.	.	14	TGTGCCAGTAGTAGCCGACAGATTAATCAGCCCCAGCATTTT	CASSSRQINQPQHF
TRBV9	TRBJ2-2	.	.	14	TGTGCCAGCAACCCCGGCGCGAACACCGGGGAGCTGTTTTTT	CASNPGANTGELFF
TRBV4-3	TRBJ1-3	.	.	16	TGCGCCAGCAGCCAAGGCCCCGGGAGCTCTGGAAACACCATATATTTT	CASSQGPGSSGNTIYF
TRBV7-2	TRBJ1-1	.	.	13	TGTGCCAGCAGTCGAATGGGGGGTACTGAAGCTTTCTTT	CASSRMGGTEAFF
TRBV15	TRBJ2-1	.	TRBD2	16	TGTGCCACCAGCAGAGATAGGGGGACTAGCGGAAATGAGCAGTTCTTC	CATSRDRGTSGNEQFF
TRBV2	TRBJ2-4	.	TRBD2	16	TGTGCCAGCAGAGATCTCGGGGGGGCGGGAGAAAACATTCAGTACTTC	CASRDLGGAGENIQYF
TRBV27	TRBJ2-7	few	.	14	TGTGCCAGCAGTTTTGTGGGTAGCTCCTACGAGCAGTACTTC	CASSFVGSSYEQYF
TRBV4-2	TRBJ1-1	few	TRBD1	16	TGTGCCAGCAGCGAAGGGGTACAGGGGATGAACACTGAAGCTTTCTTT	CASSEGVQGMNTEAFF
TRBV6-6	TRBJ2-7	.	.	12	TGTGCCAGCAGTTTTAAGGGGTTAGAGCAGTACTTC	CASSFKGLEQYF
TRBV4-2	TRBJ2-7	once	.	15	TGTGCCAGCAGCCAAGAAAACCGCTACTCCTACGAGCAGTACTTC	CASSQENRYSYEQYF
TRBV19	TRBJ1-1	.	.	12	TGTGCCAGTAGGCCGGGTTACACTGAAGCTTTCTTT	CASRPGYTEAFF
TRBV28	TRBJ2-5	.	TRBD2	14	TGTGCCACCAAACTAGCGGGAGAAGGAGAGACCCAGTACTTC	CATKLAGEGETQYF
TRBV9	TRBJ2-3	once	TRBD2	17	TGTGCCAGCAGCGTAGGACCGACTAGCGGCCACACAGATACGCAGTATTTT	CASSVGPTSGHTDTQYF
TRBV19	TRBJ2-7	.	.	15	TGTGCCAGTAGCCAACCAGGGGACAACGGTTACGAGCAGTACTTC	CASSQPGDNGYEQYF
TRBV29-1	TRBJ1-1	few	.	14	TGCAGCGGTCAAGGGGGGACAAGGACAACTGAAGCTTTCTTT	CSGQGGTRTTEAFF
TRBV7-8	TRBJ2-2	.	.	17	TGTGCCAGCAGCTTACCGGGGGCACCAGCAGACACCGGGGAGCTGTTTTTT	CASSLPGAPADTGELFF
TRBV7-9	TRBJ2-7	.	TRBD2	14	TGTGCCAGCAGCGGGACTAGTCTACCCTACGAGCAGTACTTC	CASSGTSLPYEQYF